These 24 T cell receptor beta chains came from one sample sequenced in a study of CD8 T cell repertoires and HIV-1 epitope variants. No antigen has been identified for these receptors. Clones were read by immunoSEQ multiplex PCR, and TCRdb kept only the in-frame ones, dropping some. The sample consists of 4,700 or so clones, about 63% of them appearing once. The specimen was cultured CD8+ T cells derived from PBMCs. The source of these receptors is a male donor with HIV.

This clone came up a few times. This chain uses TRBV12-1 with TRBJ1-4. TRBV12-1 is annotated as a pseudogene. This CDR3 spans 18 amino acids. CDR3 region: CASSFGGPNPATNEKLFF. CDR3 DNA: TGTGCCAGCAGCTTTGGCGGACCGAACCCAGCAACTAATGAAAAACTGTTTTTT.

The rearrangement joins TRBV7-6 to TRBJ2-3; D uncertain. CDR1 is SGHVS and CDR2 is FNYEAQ in the germline V gene. There are 12 residues in the CDR3. Trimming took off 1 base at V and 4 bases at J, with 3 bases between the two ends. CDR3: CASSLVADTQYF. CDR3 nucleotides: TGTGCCAGCAGCTTAGTAGCAGATACGCAGTATTTT.

The J gene is TRBJ1-5, the V gene TRBV18; TRBD1 agrees at 10 bases. This CDR3 comprises 15 residues. After removal of 2 bases from V and 7 bases from J, the junction contained 5 bases not matched to a gene. CDR1 is KGHSH and CDR2 is LQKENI in the germline V gene. The CDR3: CASSPTTGGGQPQHF. The CDR3 DNA is TGTGCCAGCTCACCAACGACAGGGGGCGGCCAGCCCCAGCATTTT. The full variable domain, rest sourced from reference TRBV18 and TRBJ1-5, is NAGVMQNPRHLVRRRGQEARLRCSPMKGHSHVYWYRQLPEEGLKFMVYLQKENIIDESGMPKERFSAEFPKEGPSILRIQQVVRGDSAAYFCASSPTTGGGQPQHFGDGTRLSIL.

The gene calls are TRBV6-5 and TRBJ2-7; 7 nucleotides align to TRBD1. CDR1 is MNHEY and CDR2 is SVGAGI in the germline V gene. This CDR3 contains 14 residues. Trimming cost V 2 bases and J 2 bases; bases outside gene matches: 3. The CDR3 region has the DNA TGTGCCAGCAGTTACGTGACAGGGACCTACGAGCAGTACTTC. Translated, it gives CASSYVTGTYEQYF.

CDR3 in DNA: TGTGCCAGCAGTGAAGCGCTTGCGGGTGCACTGTTTTTT. It encodes CASSEALAGALFF. The chain joins TRBV6-1 to TRBJ1-4; D is unresolved. The germline V gene has CDR1 MNHNS and CDR2 SASEGT. V gave up 0 bases and J gave up 13 bases, with 12 bases separating them. This CDR3 is 13 amino acids long.

This clone was counted between two and nine times. The rearrangement joins TRBV7-2 to TRBJ1-1, with D tentatively TRBD1 (6 bases). This CDR3 has 17 amino acids. Germline V lookup: CDR1 SGHTA, CDR2 FQGNSA. V was cut by 2 bases and J by 3 bases, with 19 bases left in between. CDR3: CASSLHGPGAGDTEAFF. In nucleotides, the CDR3 is TGTGCCAGCAGCTTACACGGTCCGGGGGCGGGTGACACTGAAGCTTTCTTT.

V is TRBV10-3 and J is TRBJ2-7, with TRBD1 identical over 8 bases. V shed 6 bases, J shed 2 bases, and the junction held 6 bases outside the gene matches. This CDR3 contains 14 residues. Germline lookup yields CDR1 ENHRY and CDR2 SYGVKD. CDR3 residues: CAISTGGRPYEQYF. CDR3 nucleotide sequence: TGTGCCATCAGCACAGGGGGTCGACCCTACGAGCAGTACTTC.

The chain recombines TRBV10-3 with TRBJ2-1, with 10 nucleotides matching TRBD2. The CDR3 length is 14 residues. The ends lost 5 bases at V and 4 bases at J; junction bases unmatched: 2. CDR1 is ENHRY, CDR2 SYGVKD, per germline. The CDR3 here is CAISYSGGYNEQFF. As DNA, the CDR3 is TGTGCCATCAGTTATAGCGGGGGGTACAATGAGCAGTTCTTC.

The sample holds a few counts of this clone. The rearrangement uses TRBV9 and TRBJ1-2; the D is unclear. This CDR3 has 12 residues. Trimming pared 3 bases from V and 4 bases from J, leaving 7 bases between. Germline V gene sequence: CDR1 SGDLS, CDR2 YYNGEE. CDR3 loop: CASSDTIYGYTF. DNA of the CDR3: TGTGCCAGCAGCGATACCATCTATGGCTACACCTTC.

The rearrangement joins TRBV27 to TRBJ1-2; 9 nucleotides line up with TRBD1. Germline CDR1 reads MNHEY; CDR2 reads SMNVEV (reference sequence). The trim removed 2 bases at V and 3 bases at J, leaving 4 bases unmatched. The CDR3 is 15 amino acids. The CDR3 nucleotides are TGTGCCAGCAGTTTAATGGGGACAGGGTACTATGGCTACACCTTC. As protein: CASSLMGTGYYGYTF.

The genes are TRBV4-3 and TRBJ1-1, with TRBD1 matching 8 bases. The J segment lost 8 bases and the V segment lost 4 bases, leaving 6 bases of the junction unmatched. CDR3 length: 13 amino acids. Germline assignment: CDR1 LGHNA and CDR2 YSLEER. CDR3 protein: CASSRLQGEEAFF. CDR3 DNA sequence: TGCGCCAGCAGCCGTTTACAGGGGGAGGAAGCTTTCTTT.

This clone is a singleton in its sample. The genes are TRBV2 and TRBJ1-5; 11 positions agree with TRBD1. CDR1 SNHLY and CDR2 FYNNEI come from the germline V gene. This CDR3 has 15 amino acids. V shed 6 bases and J 5 bases; nucleotides not matched to a gene: 6. In DNA, the CDR3 is TGTGCCAGCAGACACGGGACAGGGGGAGATCAGCCCCAGCATTTT. Encoded protein: CASRHGTGGDQPQHF. Full variable domain (rest looked up from reference TRBV2 and TRBJ1-5): EPEVTQTPSHQVTQMGQEVILRCVPISNHLYFYWYRQILGQKVEFLVSFYNNEISEKSEIFDDQFSVERPDGSNFTLKIRSTKLEDSAMYFCASRHGTGGDQPQHFGDGTRLSIL.

V and J are TRBV10-1 and TRBJ2-1; 9 bases map to TRBD1. Per the germline V gene, CDR1 is WNHNN and CDR2 is SYGVQD (reference sequence). The CDR3 length is 17 residues. V shed 2 bases and J 4 bases; nucleotides not matched to a gene: 9. CDR3 amino acids: CASSETLRDRDYNEQFF. CDR3 bases: TGCGCCAGCAGTGAGACCCTCCGGGACAGGGATTACAATGAGCAGTTCTTC.

J is TRBJ2-7 and V is TRBV6-5; D ambiguous. The V end lost 8 bases, the J end lost 2 bases, and 10 bases lay between the germline ends. Germline loops: CDR1 MNHEY, CDR2 SVGAGI. This CDR3 has 12 amino acids. CDR3 bases: TGTGCCAGCCGCGACATAGCCTACGAGCAGTACTTC. Its protein product is CASRDIAYEQYF.

V gene TRBV11-1 combines with J gene TRBJ1-2, with D possibly TRBD1 on 6 matching bases. The CDR3 runs 13 residues. Deletions cut 4 bases from V and 8 bases from J, with 14 bases between. Germline V CDR1 and CDR2: SGHAT, FQDESV (reference sequence). The CDR3 nucleotides read TGTGCCAGCAGCTCGGACAGTCGGCGGGGCTACACCTTC. Protein product: CASSSDSRRGYTF. The whole variable domain, filled in from reference TRBV11-1 and TRBJ1-2, reads EAEVAQSPRYKITEKSQAVAFWCDPISGHATLYWYRQILGQGPELLVQFQDESVVDDSQLPKDRFSAERLKGVDSTLKIQPAELGDSAMYLCASSSDSRRGYTFGSGTRLTVV.

The chain links TRBV13 to TRBJ1-2, with 7 bases aligning to TRBD1. The CDR3 extends over 14 amino acids. From germline, CDR1 is PRHDT and CDR2 FYEKMQ (reference sequence). Losses at the gene ends were 1 base for V and 4 bases for J; bases not matched to a gene: 3. The DNA for the CDR3 is TGTGCCAGCAGCTTAGCAGGGGGGGTCTATGGCTACACCTTC. It codes for CASSLAGGVYGYTF.

This rearrangement joins TRBV25-1 to TRBJ2-2; maybe TRBD2 (5 bases). This CDR3 region has 16 residues. Trimming pared 0 bases from V and 5 bases from J, leaving 13 bases between. Germline-derived CDR1 and CDR2 are MGHDK and SYGVNS. Here the CDR3 DNA reads TGTGCCAGCAGTGAATACCCCGACGAGGGAACCGGGGAGCTGTTTTTT. It specifies CASSEYPDEGTGELFF.

The chain joins TRBV4-3 to TRBJ2-7; the match to TRBD1 covers 10 bases. Germline assignment: CDR1 LGHNA and CDR2 YSLEER. With V trimmed by 1 base and J by 2 bases, 5 bases remained unmatched. This CDR3 has 16 amino acids. CDR3 protein: CASSQGGTGAPYEQYF. The CDR3 DNA sequence: TGCGCCAGCAGCCAAGGGGGGACAGGGGCCCCCTACGAGCAGTACTTC.

CDR3 in DNA: TGTGCCAGCTCGCCAAGAAGGCTGGAGAACACCGGGGAGCTGTTTTTT. Translation: CASSPRRLENTGELFF. The rearrangement joins TRBV18 to TRBJ2-2; D uncertain. Per germline, CDR1 KGHSH and CDR2 LQKENI. This CDR3 region has 16 residues. V was clipped by 6 bases and J by 1 base, with 15 bases between them.

The V gene is TRBV4-3, the J gene TRBJ1-4, with no clear D. This CDR3 contains 14 residues. The ends were cut back, 0 bases at V and 11 bases at J, with 13 bases in the middle. The germline gives CDR1 LGHNA, CDR2 YSLEER. As DNA, the CDR3 is TGCGCCAGCAGCCAAGATGGGGAGTCTGTTAAACTGTTTTTT. It specifies CASSQDGESVKLFF.

V usage is TRBV9 and J usage is TRBJ2-2, with 11 bases identical to TRBD2. The CDR3 extends over 16 amino acids. V shed 3 bases, J shed 2 bases, and the junction held 3 bases outside the gene matches. CDR1 and CDR2 (germline): SGDLS, YYNGEE. The CDR3 sequence: CASSARLAGNTGELFF. CDR3 bases: TGTGCCAGCAGCGCCCGACTAGCGGGAAACACCGGGGAGCTGTTTTTT.

This chain uses TRBV28 with TRBJ1-1; TRBD1 aligns across 9 bases. The germline V gene has CDR1 MDHEN and CDR2 SYDVKM. With V trimmed by 6 bases and J by 6 bases, 8 bases remained unmatched. This CDR3 contains 14 residues. CDR3 bases: TGTGCCAGCAGCCAACAGGGGGCGCGTTCTGAAGCTTTCTTT. It codes for CASSQQGARSEAFF.

The chain employs TRBV19 and TRBJ2-1, with 9 bases lining up with TRBD1. Unmatched junction bases numbered 5, after V lost 3 bases and J lost 5 bases. Germline V gene sequence: CDR1 LNHDA, CDR2 SQIVND (reference sequence). The CDR3 contains 15 residues. This CDR3 is CASSIGTGPNNEQFF. For the CDR3, the DNA is TGTGCCAGTAGTATCGGGACAGGGCCTAACAATGAGCAGTTCTTC.

This clone has just one count. V usage is TRBV6-5 and J usage is TRBJ2-6, with a possible D match to TRBD2 (6 bases). Germline V gene lookup returns CDR1 MNHEY and CDR2 SVGAGI. V lost 0 bases, J lost 2 bases, and 8 bases lay in between. This CDR3 spans 16 amino acids. CDR3 amino acids: CASSYSTGAGANVLTF. Here the CDR3 DNA reads TGTGCCAGCAGTTACTCGACGGGGGCTGGGGCCAACGTCCTGACTTTC.